Each of the 21 T cell receptor beta chains below was sequenced from the same sample in a study of EBV T-cell therapy then PD-1 blockade in nasopharyngeal carcinoma. Data came from immunoSEQ multiplex PCR; TCRdb stores just in-frame clones and leaves some out. The table lists around 19,000 clones, roughly four fifths of them singletons. No antigen is known for these receptors. Time point indicated: 266 days after commencement of treatment, after nivolumab therapy. Treatment: AdE1-LMPpoly-expanded autologous EBV-specific T-cell therapy followed by anti-PD-1 nivolumab. The sample consisted of CD8+ T cells from blood, taken around day 270 from a patient whose treatment included autologous EBV-specific T cells and nivolumab. These TCRs come from a man aged 35-49 years with nasopharyngeal carcinoma.

The rearrangement links TRBV5-1 to TRBJ1-5, with D unclear. The germline V and J ends were trimmed by 9 bases and 7 bases, with 11 bases remaining between them. CDR1 and CDR2 from the germline V gene are SGHRS and YFSETQ. This CDR3 region has 11 residues. CDR3 sequence reads: CAIHLAQPQHF. For the CDR3, the DNA is TGCGCCATCCACTTGGCGCAGCCCCAGCATTTT.

V is TRBV6-5 and J is TRBJ1-3; D uncertain. V lost 2 bases to trimming and J lost 0 bases, with 8 bases between them. Per the germline V gene, CDR1 is MNHEY and CDR2 is SVGAGI. The CDR3 has 15 amino acids. The CDR3 region has the DNA TGTGCCAGCAGTTACCGATTGATCTCTGGAAACACCATATATTTT. Translating it yields CASSYRLISGNTIYF.

Written as DNA, the CDR3 is TGTGCCAGCAGTCCCTCCGTGGGGACACTTGACTATGGCTACACCTTC. Residues: CASSPSVGTLDYGYTF. The rearrangement links TRBV27 to TRBJ1-2; the D gene is possibly TRBD1 (6 bases). Germline lookup yields CDR1 MNHEY and CDR2 SMNVEV (reference sequence). With 5 bases removed from V and 3 bases from J, the gap between germline ends came to 19 bases. CDR3 length equals 16 residues.

The rearrangement uses TRBV5-1 and TRBJ2-5; 11 positions match TRBD1. Trimming cost V 4 bases and J 6 bases; bases outside gene matches: 11. Germline V gene sequence: CDR1 SGHRS, CDR2 YFSETQ. This CDR3 spans 16 amino acids. CDR3 sequence (DNA): TGCGCCAGCAGCCCGGTGGGGACAGGGGGGAGGAAGACCCAGTACTTC. Translating gives CASSPVGTGGRKTQYF.

The chain links TRBV9 to TRBJ1-1, with 9 bases lining up with TRBD1. The germline V gene has CDR1 SGDLS and CDR2 YYNGEE. Trimming took 0 bases from V and 5 from J; bases not matched to a gene: 2. The CDR3 covers 14 residues. CDR3 in amino acids: CASSVGQGVTEAFF. The CDR3 DNA reads TGTGCCAGCAGCGTAGGACAGGGGGTTACTGAAGCTTTCTTT.

This rearrangement joins TRBV24-1 to TRBJ1-2; D possibly corresponds to TRBD1 (5 bases). This CDR3 comprises 14 residues. V lost 1 base and J lost 8, with 13 bases in between. Germline loops: CDR1 KGHDR, CDR2 SFDVKD. The CDR3 coding sequence is TGTGCCACCAGTGATTTTTCCAGGGTAGAAGGCTACACCTTC. Amino acid sequence: CATSDFSRVEGYTF.

The chain couples TRBV6-4 to TRBJ1-4, with a tentative D call TRBD1 (6 bases). V was shortened by 4 bases and J by 7 bases, with 10 bases between the two germline ends. Germline V lookup: CDR1 MRHNA, CDR2 SNTAGT. CDR3 length: 13 residues. CDR3 sequence (DNA): TGTGCCAGCAGTGTGGGGGCTGGTGAAAAACTGTTTTTT. Translated, it gives CASSVGAGEKLFF.

The V gene is TRBV3-1 (or the pseudogene TRBV3-2), the J gene TRBJ2-3, with TRBD2 matching over 14 bases. The germline V gene encodes CDR1 LGHDT and CDR2 YNNKEL (reference sequence). This CDR3 region has 18 residues. V gave up 6 bases and J gave up 0 bases; unmatched junction bases: 8. The CDR3 DNA sequence: TGTGCCAGCAGTCCGGGACTAGCGGGGGTTACTAGCACAGATACGCAGTATTTT. Amino acid sequence: CASSPGLAGVTSTDTQYF.

The genes are TRBV11-3 and TRBJ2-1; D might be TRBD1 (6 bases). Deletions cut 5 bases from V and 8 bases from J, with 16 bases between. Germline V gene data show CDR1 as SGHNT and CDR2 as YENEEA. The CDR3 has 14 residues. The CDR3 nucleotides read TGTGCCAGCAGCGAATATCCGGGACACCATGAGCAGTTCTTC. Translated: CASSEYPGHHEQFF.

This clone turned up a few times. The V gene is TRBV9, the J gene TRBJ2-5; possibly TRBD2 for D (6 bases). V lost 6 bases and J 5 bases, leaving 17 bases between the germline ends. The V gene's germline CDR1 is SGDLS and CDR2 YYNGEE. The CDR3 runs to 14 residues. DNA of the CDR3: TGTGCCAGCACCCGGGGGTCCGGCGTGGAGACCCAGTACTTC. Residues: CASTRGSGVETQYF.

The rearrangement links TRBV28 to TRBJ1-5, with 7 bases matching TRBD1. The junction had 5 bases not matched to a gene; V was cut back by 3 bases and J by 6 bases. Per the germline V gene, CDR1 is MDHEN and CDR2 is SYDVKM. CDR3 length equals 14 residues. The CDR3 nucleotides are TGTGCCAGCAGTTTTCGACAGGGTGCTCAGCCCCAGCATTTT. This translates into CASSFRQGAQPQHF.

This rearrangement joins TRBV4-2 to TRBJ2-7; 7 nucleotides match TRBD1. The V and J ends lost 1 base and 2 bases, in that order; junction bases with no gene match: 5. The V gene's germline CDR1 is LGHNA and CDR2 YNFKEQ. The CDR3 has 15 residues. CDR3 protein: CASSQAFGTAYEQYF. The CDR3 DNA follows: TGTGCCAGCAGCCAAGCCTTTGGGACAGCCTACGAGCAGTACTTC.

The rearrangement links TRBV7-2 to TRBJ1-5; weak D call: TRBD1 (5 bases). This CDR3 has 15 residues. Germline values: CDR1 SGHTA, CDR2 FQGNSA. V lost 3 bases, J lost 5 bases, and 14 bases lay in between. The CDR3 here is CASSLGGKTYQPQHF. The CDR3 nucleotides are TGTGCCAGCAGCTTGGGGGGAAAGACCTATCAGCCCCAGCATTTT.

This clone was detected only a few times. The CDR3 DNA reads TGTGCCAGCAGCGACACAGGGCACGAGCAGTACTTC. Translated, it gives CASSDTGHEQYF. This rearrangement joins TRBV11-1 to TRBJ2-7, with D perhaps TRBD1 (6 bases). V was clipped by 5 bases and J by 5 bases, with 10 bases between them. The CDR3 extends over 12 amino acids. From germline, CDR1 is SGHAT and CDR2 FQDESV (reference sequence).

This clone has just one count. The chain combines TRBV6-1 with TRBJ2-5; D is ambiguous. Per germline, CDR1 MNHNS and CDR2 SASEGT. The ends were cut back, 0 bases at V and 2 bases at J, with 4 bases in the middle. The CDR3 is 13 amino acids. The CDR3: CASSEAEQETQYF. The DNA of the CDR3 is TGTGCCAGCAGTGAAGCGGAACAAGAGACCCAGTACTTC.

The gene calls are TRBV3-1 (or the pseudogene TRBV3-2) and TRBJ2-7, with 7 nucleotides matching TRBD1. The V and J ends lost 4 bases and 2 bases, in that order; junction bases with no gene match: 5. The CDR3 is made up of 14 amino acids. Germline V lookup: CDR1 LGHDT, CDR2 YNNKEL (reference sequence). The CDR3 spells CASSLGTDPYEQYF. The DNA of the CDR3 is TGTGCCAGCAGCCTGGGGACAGACCCCTACGAGCAGTACTTC.

This rearrangement joins TRBV7-8 to TRBJ1-2; the D is unclear. The CDR3 is 12 residues long. V lost 3 bases to trimming and J lost 1 base, with 3 bases between them. CDR1 is SGHVS, CDR2 FQNEAQ, per germline. The CDR3 loop reads CASSLVNYGYTF. The DNA for the CDR3 is TGTGCCAGCAGCTTGGTTAACTATGGCTACACCTTC.

The chain recombines TRBV2 with TRBJ2-7; 10 bases fit TRBD1. Per germline, CDR1 SNHLY and CDR2 FYNNEI. Trimming at V came to 6 bases and at J to 2 bases, leaving 4 bases not matched to a gene. This CDR3 has 14 amino acids. The CDR3 loop is CASSVGQGAYEQYF. The CDR3 nucleotides are TGTGCCAGCAGCGTAGGACAGGGGGCCTACGAGCAGTACTTC.

This rearrangement joins TRBV5-1 to TRBJ1-2, with unresolved D. The CDR3 is 13 amino acids. Germline CDR1 SGHRS, CDR2 YFSETQ. V lost 6 bases and J lost 2, with 11 bases in between. The CDR3 DNA reads as TGCGCCAGCAAGGTGGCGCAGAACTATGGCTACACCTTC. It yields the protein CASKVAQNYGYTF.

V gene TRBV10-3 combines with J gene TRBJ2-7; 10 bases match TRBD1. The V and J ends lost 2 bases and 1 base, in that order; junction bases with no gene match: 8. The CDR3 contains 17 residues. Germline CDR1 and CDR2: ENHRY and SYGVKD. CDR3 bases: TGTGCCATCAGTGAGCCGGGACAGGGGCGCCCTTCCTACGAGCAGTACTTC. Amino acid sequence: CAISEPGQGRPSYEQYF.

This chain joins TRBV7-2 and TRBJ1-1; 8 nucleotides line up with TRBD1. CDR3 size: 13 residues. V gave up 4 bases and J gave up 4 bases; unmatched junction bases: 2. Germline V lookup: CDR1 SGHTA, CDR2 FQGNSA. The CDR3 here is CASSYTGGTEAFF. CDR3 DNA sequence: TGTGCCAGCAGCTATACAGGGGGCACTGAAGCTTTCTTT.